The 32 T cell receptor beta chains below come from one sample, sequenced in a study of shared clonotypes between healthy human individuals. Assay used: immunoSEQ multiplex PCR; TCRdb lists only in-frame clones, some missing. The sample records hundreds of thousands of clones, 95% to 98% being singletons. CD8 cells regarded as naive lacked CD45RO, were positively chosen for CCR7, and omitted terminally differentiated effector memory CD45RA+ cells. Sequences were obtained from naive CD8+ T cells sorted from blood. Every receptor here comes from a man younger than 40 in good health.

This chain uses TRBV28 with TRBJ2-1; perhaps D is TRBD1 or TRBD2 (5 bases each). Trimming shortened V by 3 bases and J by 7 bases, and 10 bases separated the two germline ends. The germline V gene has CDR1 MDHEN and CDR2 SYDVKM. The CDR3 runs to 13 residues. The CDR3 region has the DNA TGTGCCAGCAGTTTTGGGACGGCTAATGAGCAGTTCTTC. This encodes CASSFGTANEQFF.

V gene TRBV11-2 combines with J gene TRBJ2-3; D gene unclear. This CDR3 is built from 15 residues. Germline V lookup: CDR1 SGHAT, CDR2 FQNNGV. The germline V and J ends were trimmed by 4 bases and 13 bases, with 24 bases remaining between them. The CDR3 protein is CASSSGRLLREPEYF. The CDR3 DNA is TGTGCCAGCAGCTCCGGGCGTTTACTGCGCGAACCCGAGTATTTT.

This chain connects TRBV11-2 to TRBJ2-1; TRBD2 might be the D (5 bases). Looked up from germline, CDR1 is SGHAT and CDR2 is FQNNGV. The V gene lost 5 bases and the J gene lost 0 bases, with 11 bases spanning the gap. The CDR3 consists of 15 residues. CDR3 residues: CASSAPGSSYNEQFF. CDR3 nucleotides: TGTGCCAGCAGCGCCCCGGGAAGCTCCTACAATGAGCAGTTCTTC.

The gene calls are TRBV27 and TRBJ2-7, with 8 bases fitting TRBD2. The V gene's germline CDR1 is MNHEY and CDR2 SMNVEV (reference sequence). There are 13 residues in the CDR3. The V and J ends lost 6 bases and 7 bases, in that order; junction bases with no gene match: 8. CDR3 coding DNA: TGTGCCAGCAGCGGGACTAGTAATAGGGAGCAGTACTTC. It yields the protein CASSGTSNREQYF.

The chain is built from TRBV7-9 and TRBJ2-7; weak D call: TRBD2 (5 bases). CDR3 length equals 13 residues. Deletions cut 2 bases from V and 5 bases from J, with 10 bases between. Per the germline V gene, CDR1 is SEHNR and CDR2 is FQNEAQ (reference sequence). Here the CDR3 DNA reads TGTGCCAGCAGCTTACCCCTAGCCCACGAGCAGTACTTC. Protein: CASSLPLAHEQYF.

A single count supports this clone. The rearrangement uses TRBV7-9 and TRBJ1-4; D ambiguous. CDR1 is SEHNR and CDR2 is FQNEAQ in the germline V gene (reference sequence). V was shortened by 6 bases and J by 0 bases, with 5 bases between the two germline ends. The CDR3 covers 13 residues. The CDR3 DNA sequence: TGTGCCAGCAGAATTTCAACTAATGAAAAACTGTTTTTT. Translated: CASRISTNEKLFF.

The genes are TRBV6-5 and TRBJ1-5; D possibly corresponds to TRBD1 (5 bases). V was trimmed by 8 bases and J by 2 bases, leaving 13 bases between them. CDR3 length: 14 amino acids. Looked up from germline, CDR1 is MNHEY and CDR2 is SVGAGI. This CDR3 reads CASDGGRRNQPQHF. CDR3 coding DNA: TGTGCCAGCGACGGGGGGAGACGCAATCAGCCCCAGCATTTT.

V gene TRBV9 combines with J gene TRBJ2-7, with TRBD2 matching over 11 bases. Germline lookup yields CDR1 SGDLS and CDR2 YYNGEE. Unmatched junction bases numbered 12, after V lost 4 bases and J lost 3 bases. The CDR3 is made up of 17 amino acids. CDR3 sequence reads: CASSPSPGLAENYEQYF. For the CDR3, the DNA is TGTGCCAGCAGCCCATCCCCGGGACTAGCGGAGAACTACGAGCAGTACTTC.

The J gene is TRBJ2-1, the V gene TRBV14; D perhaps matches TRBD2 (6 bases). The ends were cut back, 4 bases at V and 0 bases at J, with 13 bases in the middle. Germline loops: CDR1 SGHDN, CDR2 FVKESK. The CDR3 loop spans 16 amino acids. DNA of the CDR3: TGTGCCAGCAGCCCGAGACTAGTTGACTCCTACAATGAGCAGTTCTTC. Its translation is CASSPRLVDSYNEQFF.

The V call is TRBV7-9, the J call TRBJ2-7; perhaps TRBD1 as D (5 bases). CDR1 and CDR2 from the germline V gene are SEHNR and FQNEAQ (reference sequence). This CDR3 has 13 amino acids. V was shortened by 5 bases and J by 5 bases, with 13 bases between the two germline ends. The CDR3 loop is CASSQVPGNEQYF. In DNA, the CDR3 is TGTGCCAGCAGCCAGGTTCCAGGGAACGAGCAGTACTTC.

The CDR3 loop is CASSFRGSATVYNEQFF. For the CDR3, the DNA is TGTGCCAGCAGTTTCAGGGGCTCGGCCACAGTATACAATGAGCAGTTCTTC. This sequence joins TRBV27 and TRBJ2-1; TRBD1 might be the D (6 bases). Deletions cut 3 bases from V and 4 bases from J, with 19 bases between. This CDR3 is 17 amino acids long. Germline V lookup: CDR1 MNHEY, CDR2 SMNVEV (reference sequence).

Regarding this clone: Other nucleotide sequences in the sample specify the same CDR3. The chain has TRBV6-5 and TRBJ2-7, with unresolved D. The CDR3 loop spans 13 amino acids. Germline CDR1 is MNHEY and CDR2 is SVGAGI. Between the trimmed V and J ends, which lost 0 bases and 0 bases, there was a span of 3 bases. The CDR3 DNA reads TGTGCCAGCAGTTACTCAGCCTCCTACGAGCAGTACTTC. This encodes CASSYSASYEQYF.

The rearrangement links TRBV7-8 to TRBJ2-2; D not resolved. This CDR3 spans 12 amino acids. The germline V gene has CDR1 SGHVS and CDR2 FQNEAQ. The ends were cut back, 1 base at V and 9 bases at J, with 6 bases in the middle. CDR3 coding DNA: TGTGCCAGCAGCTTAGGCGGCCGGGAGCTGTTTTTT. Translation gives CASSLGGRELFF.

V is TRBV14 and J is TRBJ1-1; D uncertain. The germline V gene has CDR1 SGHDN and CDR2 FVKESK. This CDR3 contains 16 residues. V was shortened by 2 bases and J by 6 bases, with 19 bases between the two germline ends. CDR3 region: CASSQLTLGGGAEAFF. The CDR3 bases are TGTGCCAGCAGCCAACTGACCCTAGGTGGTGGCGCTGAAGCTTTCTTT.

The chain uses TRBV5-4 and TRBJ2-2, with D unclear. With 0 bases removed from V and 0 bases from J, the gap between germline ends came to 15 bases. This CDR3 is built from 18 residues. Per the germline V gene, CDR1 is SGHNT and CDR2 is YYREEE (reference sequence). The CDR3 region has the DNA TGTGCCAGCAGCTTGGCTCCAAGCCAGATGGCGAACACCGGGGAGCTGTTTTTT. Translating gives CASSLAPSQMANTGELFF. Together with reference TRBV5-4 and TRBJ2-2, the CDR3 gives the full variable domain: ETGVTQSPTHLIKTRGQQVTLRCSSQSGHNTVSWYQQALGQGPQFIFQYYREEENGRGNFPPRFSGLQFPNYSSELNVNALELDDSALYLCASSLAPSQMANTGELFFGEGSRLTVL.

In DNA, the CDR3 is TGTGCCAGCAGCCCAAGGGTTCTGGGGGCGCCCTCTGGGGCCAACGTCCTGACTTTC. Protein: CASSPRVLGAPSGANVLTF. V is TRBV7-9 and J is TRBJ2-6; a possible D gene is TRBD1 (6 bases). V shed 5 bases and J shed 0 bases, with 20 bases lying between them. Germline-derived CDR1 and CDR2 are SEHNR and FQNEAQ (reference sequence). This CDR3 region has 19 residues.

The chain employs TRBV7-9 and TRBJ2-7; maybe TRBD1 (5 bases). Germline assignment: CDR1 SEHNR and CDR2 FQNEAQ (reference sequence). This CDR3 contains 17 residues. Trimming took off 1 base at V and 0 bases at J, with 16 bases between the two ends. CDR3 sequence (DNA): TGTGCCAGCAGCTTAGAACCGTTCAGGGAAGTCTCCTACGAGCAGTACTTC. Its protein product is CASSLEPFREVSYEQYF.

The table lists this clone with a count of one. The chain carries TRBV19 and TRBJ2-2, with TRBD2 matching 11 bases. From germline, CDR1 is LNHDA and CDR2 SQIVND (reference sequence). CDR3 length: 15 amino acids. V shed 7 bases and J 7 bases; nucleotides not matched to a gene: 8. CDR3 DNA sequence: TGTGCCAGTATTTCGCTAGCGGGAGGAATCGGGGAGCTGTTTTTT. As protein: CASISLAGGIGELFF.

The chain employs TRBV7-8 and TRBJ2-1; possibly TRBD1 or TRBD2 for D (6 bases each). Germline V lookup: CDR1 SGHVS, CDR2 FQNEAQ. Trimming shortened V by 1 base and J by 8 bases, and 12 bases separated the two germline ends. The CDR3 loop spans 14 amino acids. The CDR3 DNA follows: TGTGCCAGCAGCTTAGTAGGAGGGGGAGATGAGCAGTTCTTC. Amino acid sequence: CASSLVGGGDEQFF.

V usage is TRBV7-9 and J usage is TRBJ2-7, with 10 bases identical to TRBD1. The CDR3 sequence is 16 residues long. J lost 6 bases, V lost 4 bases, and 12 bases had no gene match. Germline V lookup: CDR1 SEHNR, CDR2 FQNEAQ (reference sequence). The CDR3 region has the DNA TGTGCCAGCAGCTACCCTCGGGGGACAGGGGTGAGCGAGCAGTACTTC. Translation: CASSYPRGTGVSEQYF.

This clone has just one count. The V call is TRBV6-1, the J call TRBJ1-1, with 7 bases identical to TRBD1. CDR1 MNHNS and CDR2 SASEGT come from the germline V gene. The CDR3 runs to 15 residues. Trimming cost V 4 bases and J 8 bases; bases outside gene matches: 13. The CDR3 loop is CASSVFRAAGGEAFF. The CDR3 DNA follows: TGTGCCAGCAGTGTTTTTCGGGCGGCAGGGGGAGAAGCTTTCTTT.

The V and J genes are TRBV9 and TRBJ2-2, with 13 bases fitting TRBD2. The germline V gene encodes CDR1 SGDLS and CDR2 YYNGEE. This CDR3 spans 18 amino acids. V dropped 3 bases and J dropped 3; count of bases not matched to a gene: 8. This chain's CDR3 is CASSDYSGLAGDTGELFF. The DNA of the CDR3 is TGTGCCAGCAGCGATTACTCTGGACTAGCGGGAGACACCGGGGAGCTGTTTTTT. The full variable domain, rest sourced from reference TRBV9 and TRBJ2-2, is DSGVTQTPKHLITATGQRVTLRCSPRSGDLSVYWYQQSLDQGLQFLIQYYNGEERAKGNILERFSAQQFPDLHSELNLSSLELGDSALYFCASSDYSGLAGDTGELFFGEGSRLTVL.

The chain recombines TRBV19 with TRBJ1-4, with D hard to call. V dropped 2 bases and J dropped 5 bases, with 18 bases sitting between them. In germline, CDR1 is LNHDA, CDR2 SQIVND (reference sequence). This CDR3 spans 17 amino acids. CDR3 coding DNA: TGTGCCAGTAGTATAAAGCGAGGGCGCCGAACAAATGAAAAACTGTTTTTT. It codes for CASSIKRGRRTNEKLFF.

V and J are TRBV19 and TRBJ2-7; 8 bases match TRBD1. Germline V lookup: CDR1 LNHDA, CDR2 SQIVND (reference sequence). With 5 bases clipped from V and 4 bases from J, the junction kept 4 bases outside the gene matches. The CDR3 runs 13 residues. CDR3 loop: CASSPGQAYEQYF. CDR3 DNA sequence: TGTGCCAGTAGTCCGGGACAGGCGTACGAGCAGTACTTC.

J is TRBJ2-7 and V is TRBV9; TRBD2 is a possible D gene (5 bases). The germline gives CDR1 SGDLS, CDR2 YYNGEE. Trimming took off 0 bases at V and 4 bases at J, with 11 bases between the two ends. The CDR3 sequence is 14 residues long. The CDR3 spells CASSVAGGWYEQYF. For the CDR3, the DNA is TGTGCCAGCAGCGTAGCAGGAGGTTGGTACGAGCAGTACTTC.

This sequence joins TRBV27 and TRBJ2-7, with TRBD1 identical over 7 bases. This CDR3 contains 14 residues. Unmatched junction bases numbered 5, after V lost 2 bases and J lost 4 bases. Germline V gene sequence: CDR1 MNHEY, CDR2 SMNVEV (reference sequence). As DNA, the CDR3 is TGTGCCAGCAGTTTAAAAGGGACAGCATACGAGCAGTACTTC. This sequence encodes CASSLKGTAYEQYF.

This chain uses TRBV5-5 with TRBJ2-7; D is perhaps TRBD2 (5 bases). The germline CDR1 and CDR2 sequences are SGHKS and YYEKEE (reference sequence). Trimming left V 0 bases short and J 1 base short, with 11 bases between. The length of the CDR3 is 15 residues. The CDR3 protein is CASSLGPSISYEQYF. The CDR3 DNA is TGTGCCAGCAGCTTGGGGCCTAGCATTTCCTACGAGCAGTACTTC.

This chain uses TRBV2 with TRBJ2-7, with 10 bases aligning to TRBD1. V shed 10 bases and J 0 bases; nucleotides not matched to a gene: 3. There are 13 residues in the CDR3. The germline V gene has CDR1 SNHLY and CDR2 FYNNEI. The CDR3 DNA reads as TGTGCCACCCGGACAGGGGGCTCCTACGAGCAGTACTTC. This sequence encodes CATRTGGSYEQYF.

This sequence joins TRBV5-5 and TRBJ2-1; 7 bases match TRBD2. The trim removed 0 bases at V and 5 bases at J, leaving 11 bases unmatched. Germline-derived CDR1 and CDR2 are SGHKS and YYEKEE (reference sequence). This CDR3 has 17 residues. The CDR3 sequence: CASSLGSPSGIHNEQFF. The DNA of the CDR3 is TGTGCCAGCAGCTTGGGTTCCCCTAGCGGCATACACAATGAGCAGTTCTTC.

CDR3 sequence reads: CASSFGQAHSYEQFF. The CDR3 region has the DNA TGTGCCAGCAGTTTTGGGCAGGCCCATTCATATGAGCAGTTCTTC. This rearrangement joins TRBV27 to TRBJ2-1; D is ambiguous. V was pared by 3 bases and J by 8 bases, with 17 bases between. Germline values: CDR1 MNHEY, CDR2 SMNVEV (reference sequence). The CDR3 consists of 15 residues.

This clone was recorded only once. The genes are TRBV27 and TRBJ2-2; D gene ambiguous. CDR1 and CDR2 (germline): MNHEY, SMNVEV (reference sequence). V lost 3 bases to trimming and J lost 6 bases, with 5 bases between them. The CDR3 is made up of 12 amino acids. The CDR3 DNA follows: TGTGCCAGCAGTTTGGTGGCCGGGGAGCTGTTTTTT. It specifies CASSLVAGELFF.

The rearrangement joins TRBV29-1 to TRBJ2-5, with a weak D call TRBD1 (5 bases). The germline CDR1 and CDR2 sequences are SQVTM and ANQGSEA. Trimming took off 7 bases at V and 0 bases at J, with 12 bases between the two ends. The CDR3 is 13 residues long. The DNA of the CDR3 is TGCAGCGCTCTGACAGAAAACCAAGAGACCCAGTACTTC. This codes for CSALTENQETQYF.